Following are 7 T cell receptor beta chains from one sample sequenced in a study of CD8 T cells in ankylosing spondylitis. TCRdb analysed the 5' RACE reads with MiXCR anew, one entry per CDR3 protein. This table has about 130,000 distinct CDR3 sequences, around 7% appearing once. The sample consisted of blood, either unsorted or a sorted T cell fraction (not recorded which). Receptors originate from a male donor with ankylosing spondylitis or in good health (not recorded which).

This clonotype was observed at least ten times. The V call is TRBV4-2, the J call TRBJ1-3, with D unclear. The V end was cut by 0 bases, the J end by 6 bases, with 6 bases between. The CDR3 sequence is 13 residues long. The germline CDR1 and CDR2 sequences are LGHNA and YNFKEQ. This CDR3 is CASSQDRENTIYF. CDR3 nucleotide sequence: TGTGCCAGCAGCCAAGATCGGGAAAACACCATATATTTT.

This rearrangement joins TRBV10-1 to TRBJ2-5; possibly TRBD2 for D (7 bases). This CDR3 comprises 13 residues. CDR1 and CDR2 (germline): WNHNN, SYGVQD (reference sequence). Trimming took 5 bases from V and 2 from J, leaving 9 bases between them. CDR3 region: CASSRGAQETQYF. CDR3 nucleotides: TGCGCCAGCAGTCGGGGGGCACAAGAGACCCAGTACTTC.

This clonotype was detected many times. CDR3 residues: CASSFSGSYNEQFF. Written as DNA, the CDR3 is TGCGCCAGCAGTTTTAGCGGCTCCTACAATGAGCAGTTCTTC. This chain connects TRBV5-1 to TRBJ2-1; perhaps TRBD2 as D (6 bases). The CDR3 is 14 residues long. Trimming removed 5 bases from V and 0 bases from J, with 9 bases in between. Germline V gene sequence: CDR1 SGHRS, CDR2 YFSETQ. Based on the CDR3 plus reference TRBV5-1 and TRBJ2-1, the full variable domain is KAGVTQTPRYLIKTRGQQVTLSCSPISGHRSVSWYQQTPGQGLQFLFEYFSETQRNKGNFPGRFSGRQFSNSRSEMNVSTLELGDSALYLCASSFSGSYNEQFFGPGTRLTVL.

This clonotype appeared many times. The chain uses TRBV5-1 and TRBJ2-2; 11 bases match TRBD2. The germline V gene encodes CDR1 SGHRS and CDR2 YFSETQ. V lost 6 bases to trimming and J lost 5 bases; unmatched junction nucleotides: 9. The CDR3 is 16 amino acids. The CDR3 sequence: CASKRQLAGETGELFF. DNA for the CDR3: TGCGCCAGCAAACGTCAACTAGCGGGAGAAACCGGGGAGCTGTTTTTT. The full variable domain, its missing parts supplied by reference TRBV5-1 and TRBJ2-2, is KAGVTQTPRYLIKTRGQQVTLSCSPISGHRSVSWYQQTPGQGLQFLFEYFSETQRNKGNFPGRFSGRQFSNSRSEMNVSTLELGDSALYLCASKRQLAGETGELFFGEGSRLTVL.

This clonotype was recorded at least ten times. CDR3 coding DNA: TGTGCCAGCCAGGCAGATATGAACACCGGGGAGCTGTTTTTT. Protein product: CASQADMNTGELFF. The V call is TRBV7-3, the J call TRBJ2-2; D remains ambiguous. CDR3 length: 14 amino acids. V lost 8 bases to trimming and J lost 1 base, with 11 bases between them. CDR1 is SGHTA, CDR2 FQGTGA, per germline.

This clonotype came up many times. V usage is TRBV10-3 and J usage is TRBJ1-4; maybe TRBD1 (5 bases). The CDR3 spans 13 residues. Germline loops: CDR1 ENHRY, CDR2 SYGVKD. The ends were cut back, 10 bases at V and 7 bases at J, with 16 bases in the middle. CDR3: CATSVGGSEKLFF. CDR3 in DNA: TGTGCCACCTCCGTGGGGGGGTCTGAAAAACTGTTTTTT.

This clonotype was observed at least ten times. CDR3 amino acids: CASSVARQGTSPLHF. CDR3 DNA: TGTGCCAGCAGCGTAGCGCGGCAGGGGACTTCACCCCTCCACTTT. This chain joins TRBV9 and TRBJ1-6; TRBD1 might be the D (6 bases). CDR3 length equals 15 residues. Germline V CDR1 and CDR2: SGDLS, YYNGEE. Trimming shortened V by 0 bases and J by 9 bases, and 13 bases separated the two germline ends.